This TCR beta chain was recorded in a study of identical twins. CDR3 size: 15 residues. Trimming removed 4 bases from V and 0 bases from J, with 12 bases in between. TCRdb called the 5' RACE reads again in MiXCR, with one record for every CDR3 protein. The table shows about 340,000 distinct CDR3 sequences, with 9% to 15% occurring only once. These sequences were also reported in another study, on yellow fever vaccine responses in identical twins.

The sequence derives from a woman aged 18-29 years in good health. This sequence joins TRBV12-3 or TRBV12-4 and TRBJ2-5; perhaps TRBD2 as D (5 bases). Sequencing was performed on CD8+ T cells sorted from blood. The CDR3 DNA follows: TGTGCCAGCAGTTCAACTGTAGCGAACCAAGAGACCCAGTACTTC. The encoded protein is CASSSTVANQETQYF.